A selection of T cell receptor beta chains follows, all from one sample in a study of CD4 and CD8 cells across lung adenocarcinoma regions. TCRdb called the PCR reads again in MiXCR, with one record for every CDR3 protein. The sample has roughly 20,000 distinct CDR3 sequences; about half are singletons. The sample consisted of CD8+ T cells from the center of a lung tumor. These receptors were collected from a female donor with lung adenocarcinoma. The CD4 and CD8 labels of this study may be unreliable. Both conserved end residues are part of each CDR3. The D gene is left open where the match is weak. A clone size is listed for some rows: how often the clone was seen (once, few, many), or a class if it is expanded.

J | V | D | size | CDR3 | DNA
TRBJ2-7 | TRBV4-1 | . | once | CASSQARQDQFTQYF | TGCGCCAGCAGCCAAGCCCGACAGGACCAATTTACGCAGTACTTC
TRBJ2-5 | TRBV4-2 | . | . | CASSQDPREQYF | TGTGCCAGCAGCCAAGATCCCAGGGAGCAGTACTTC
TRBJ2-5 | TRBV3-1 | . | . | CASSQAGFTETQYF | TGTGCCAGCAGCCAAGCTGGATTTACAGAGACCCAGTACTTC
TRBJ2-5 | TRBV10-3 | . | . | CATKVPGEQKTQYF | TGTGCCACCAAGGTCCCGGGAGAGCAAAAGACCCAGTACTTC
TRBJ1-4 | TRBV6-1 | . | . | CASNQESTNEKLFF | TGTGCCAGCAATCAGGAGTCAACTAATGAAAAACTGTTTTTT
TRBJ1-2 | TRBV14 | . | . | CASSQGGGSTF | TGTGCCAGCAGCCAAGGGGGCGGGAGCACCTTC
TRBJ2-7 | TRBV20-1 | . | . | CSARGAADRYEQYF | TGCAGTGCTAGGGGGGCGGCGGACCGCTACGAGCAGTACTTC
TRBJ2-3 | TRBV5-6 | . | . | CASSLGSSADTQYF | TGTGCCAGCAGCTTGGGCTCTAGCGCAGATACGCAGTATTTT
TRBJ2-1 | TRBV10-1 | . | . | CASSGVEPPYEQFF | TGCGCCAGCAGTGGGGTCGAGCCACCCTACGAGCAGTTCTTC
TRBJ2-3 | TRBV7-2 | . | many | CASSNGGSDTQYF | TGTGCCAGCAGCAACGGAGGATCAGATACGCAGTATTTT
TRBJ2-3 | TRBV7-9 | . | . | CASSPFSGVGYTQYF | TGTGCCAGCAGCCCCTTCTCGGGAGTCGGATATACGCAGTATTTT
TRBJ2-2 | TRBV25-1 | TRBD1 | . | CATGGFPGELFF | TGTGCCACAGGGGGTTTCCCCGGGGAGCTGTTTTTT
TRBJ2-3 | TRBV6-5 | . | many | CASSYSPLEDTQYF | TGTGCCAGCAGTTACTCTCCTCTAGAAGATACGCAGTATTTT
TRBJ2-2 | TRBV6-1 | . | . | CASIMGTSYTGELFF | TGTGCCAGCATCATGGGGACTTCTTACACCGGGGAGCTGTTTTTT
TRBJ2-4 | TRBV9 | . | . | CASSATLNPTLNEQYF | TGTGCCAGCAGCGCGACCCTGAACCCGACACTTAATGAGCAGTACTTC
TRBJ2-3 | TRBV6-1 | TRBD1 | . | CASSETGLGTGAQYF | TGTGCCAGCAGTGAGACAGGGTTGGGTACCGGGGCGCAGTATTTT
TRBJ2-7 | TRBV27 | . | . | CASSSPLFGTSTDMQYF | TGTGCCAGCAGTTCCCCACTTTTCGGCACCTCCACAGATATGCAGTACTTC
TRBJ1-1 | TRBV7-9 | . | few | CASSWTANTEAFF | TGTGCCAGCAGCTGGACAGCGAACACTGAAGCTTTCTTT
TRBJ2-3 | TRBV28 | TRBD2 | many | CASRLGGLADSSTDTQYF | TGTGCCAGCAGACTAGGGGGACTAGCGGACTCTAGCACAGATACGCAGTATTTT
TRBJ2-6 | TRBV6-1 | . | many | CASTESQGRSGANVLTF | TGTGCCAGCACCGAGAGCCAGGGACGCTCTGGGGCCAACGTCCTGACTTTC
TRBJ2-7 | TRBV10-2 | . | medium-sized | CASSDSGVDYSYDEQYF | TGCGCCAGCAGTGATTCGGGAGTCGACTATTCCTACGACGAGCAGTACTTC
TRBJ2-7 | TRBV6-1 | TRBD2 | . | CASTLVWTSTYEQYF | TGTGCCAGCACTCTTGTTTGGACTAGCACCTACGAGCAGTACTTC
TRBJ2-5 | TRBV10-1 | . | . | CAGRGRRDPDTQYF | TGCGCGGGGAGAGGGCGACGAGACCCAGATACCCAGTACTTC
TRBJ2-5 | TRBV7-2 | . | . | CASTLGGVTQETQYF | TGTGCCAGCACCCTAGGGGGGGTAACCCAAGAGACCCAGTACTTC
TRBJ2-3 | TRBV20-1 | . | few | CSARDPVRGFADTQYF | TGCAGTGCTAGAGATCCCGTCAGGGGATTCGCAGATACGCAGTATTTT
TRBJ2-1 | TRBV6-5 | . | many | CATRRERSNNEQFF | TGTGCCACACGTCGGGAGCGCTCTAACAATGAGCAGTTCTTC
TRBJ2-5 | TRBV6-4 | TRBD2 | . | CASSDWRAGTSFF | TGTGCCAGCAGTGACTGGAGGGCCGGGACTAGTTTCTTC
TRBJ2-3 | TRBV27 | . | . | CARCPQDTQYF | TGTGCCAGGTGTCCCCAAGACACGCAGTATTTC
TRBJ1-3 | TRBV10-2 | . | many | CASRESGGAGNTIYF | TGCGCCAGCAGGGAGTCCGGGGGGGCTGGAAACACCATATATTTT
TRBJ2-4 | TRBV6-1 | TRBD2 | . | CASAYAGGRDQNIQYF | TGTGCCAGCGCGTATGCGGGGGGCCGAGACCAAAACATTCAGTACTTC
TRBJ2-4 | TRBV27 | TRBD2 | . | CASSPAGTSGTQYF | TGTGCCAGCTCCCCCGCAGGGACTAGCGGCACCCAGTACTTC
TRBJ2-1 | TRBV7-2 | . | . | CASSPMASTYNEQFF | TGTGCCAGCAGCCCCATGGCCTCTACCTACAATGAGCAGTTCTTC
TRBJ2-7 | TRBV6-1 | . | . | CAGGGGGRVADTQYF | TGTGCCGGGGGGGGCGGGGGCCGCGTCGCAGATACGCAGTACTTC
TRBJ2-3 | TRBV10-1 | . | . | CAGRGGCDTETQYF | TGCGCGGGCAGAGGGGGATGTGACACAGAGACCCAGTATTTT
TRBJ1-1 | TRBV6-1 | . | many | CASSQGVLTEAFF | TGTGCCAGCAGCCAGGGCGTATTAACTGAAGCTTTCTTT
TRBJ2-3 | TRBV6-1 | TRBD2 | once | CASSGGRALGTQYF | TGTGCGAGCAGCGGGGGGAGGGCCTTGGGGACGCAGTATTTT